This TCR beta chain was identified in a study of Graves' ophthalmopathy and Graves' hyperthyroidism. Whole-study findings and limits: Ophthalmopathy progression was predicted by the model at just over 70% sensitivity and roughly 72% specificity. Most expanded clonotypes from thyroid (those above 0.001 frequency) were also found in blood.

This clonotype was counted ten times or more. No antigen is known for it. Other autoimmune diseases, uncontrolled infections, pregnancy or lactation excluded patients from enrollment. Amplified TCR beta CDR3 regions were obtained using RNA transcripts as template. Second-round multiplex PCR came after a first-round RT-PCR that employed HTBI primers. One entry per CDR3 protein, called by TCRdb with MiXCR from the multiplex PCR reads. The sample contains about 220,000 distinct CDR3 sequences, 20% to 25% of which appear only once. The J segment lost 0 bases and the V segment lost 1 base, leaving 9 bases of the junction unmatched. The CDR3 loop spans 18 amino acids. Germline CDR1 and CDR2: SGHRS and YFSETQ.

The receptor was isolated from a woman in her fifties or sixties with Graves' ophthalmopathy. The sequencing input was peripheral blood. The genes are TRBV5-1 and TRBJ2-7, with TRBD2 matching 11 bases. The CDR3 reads CASSLRLAGGLSSYEQYF. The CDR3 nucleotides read TGCGCCAGCAGCTTGAGGCTAGCGGGAGGCCTGAGCTCCTACGAGCAGTACTTC.